This TCR beta chain was identified during a study of blood T cell repertoires in COVID-19. The method was immunoSEQ multiplex PCR; TCRdb's version includes in-frame clones alone and lacks a portion of them. The repertoire consists of approximately 190,000 clones, with nearly 90% occurring once and the leading ten covering roughly 6.2%. CDR1 SEHNR and CDR2 FQNEAQ come from the germline V gene (reference sequence). Trimming pared 4 bases from V and 4 bases from J, leaving 11 bases between. The CDR3 consists of 13 residues. The clonotype comes from a woman in her thirties or forties who had recovered from COVID-19. The V and J genes are TRBV7-9 and TRBJ2-7; D is unresolved. The specimen sequenced was peripheral blood. CDR3 region: CASSSEYPYEQYF. The CDR3 bases are TGTGCCAGCAGCTCTGAGTACCCGTACGAGCAGTACTTC.